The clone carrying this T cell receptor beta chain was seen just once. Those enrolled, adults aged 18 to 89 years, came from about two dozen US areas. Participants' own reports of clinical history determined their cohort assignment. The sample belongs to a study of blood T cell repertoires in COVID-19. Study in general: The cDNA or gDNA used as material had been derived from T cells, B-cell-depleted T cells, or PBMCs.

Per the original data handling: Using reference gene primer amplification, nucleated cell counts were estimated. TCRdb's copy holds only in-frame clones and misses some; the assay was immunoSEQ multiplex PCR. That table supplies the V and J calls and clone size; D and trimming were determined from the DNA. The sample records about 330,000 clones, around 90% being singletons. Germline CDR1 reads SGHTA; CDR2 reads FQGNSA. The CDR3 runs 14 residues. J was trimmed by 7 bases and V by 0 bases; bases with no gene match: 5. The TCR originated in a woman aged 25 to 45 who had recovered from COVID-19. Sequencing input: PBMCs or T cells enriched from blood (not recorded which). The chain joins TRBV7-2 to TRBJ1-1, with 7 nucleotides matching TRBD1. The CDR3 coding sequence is TGTGCCAGCAGCTTAGCGTTAGGGGGCATTGAAGCTTTCTTT. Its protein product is CASSLALGGIEAFF.